The TCR beta chain under discussion was sequenced for a study of T cells expressing NK-cell markers. Per germline, CDR1 LGHNA and CDR2 YSLEER. The CDR3 runs to 14 residues. TCRdb reprocessed the 5' RACE reads and keeps a single row for each CDR3 protein, giving no DNA. The clone table shows approximately 460,000 distinct CDR3 sequences, with the ten largest holding 7.3%. In the case of this clonotype: As yet, its antigen is unknown.

The study, taken as a whole, reports: A few donors' CD3+CD56-NKG2C+ cells were dominated by the same clonotypes.

This sequence originates from a woman aged 18-70 years in good health. The specimen was blood T cells: a sorted CD56 or NKG2C T cell subset, CD4+ or CD8+ T cells, or bulk PBMC T cells (not recorded which). V and J are TRBV4-3 and TRBJ2-2. The CDR3 loop is CASSLATHTGELFF.